The 4 T cell receptor beta chains presented below share a single source sample, sequenced in a study of Ad26.COV2.S vaccination and SARS-CoV-2 variants. Treatment meaning: roughly 20 received Ad26.COV2.S at low or high dose, single or two shots; 5 received placebo; per-sample allocation not given. Day 63 after the first injection of vaccine or placebo was the sampling time. Sequencing used immunoSEQ multiplex PCR; TCRdb keeps in-frame clones, though not all of them. The sample includes approximately 300,000 clones, 70% to 90% of them seen just once. Sequenced here: peripheral blood, sampled in a trial of Ad26.COV2.S vaccine versus placebo. Every receptor here comes from a person aged 18-65 years who received the Ad26.COV2.S COVID-19 vaccine or a placebo.

V gene TRBV7-2 combines with J gene TRBJ2-2; D gene uncertain. CDR1 and CDR2 from the germline V gene are SGHTA and FQGNSA. CDR3 length: 16 amino acids. V lost 6 bases, J lost 4 bases, and 18 bases lay in between. CDR3: CASSRLGGRGTGELFF. The CDR3, as DNA: TGTGCCAGCAGTCGCCTCGGCGGTAGAGGCACCGGGGAGCTGTTTTTT.

V and J are TRBV15 and TRBJ1-2; no clear D. The germline V gene has CDR1 LNHNV and CDR2 YYDKDF (reference sequence). This CDR3 contains 13 residues. The ends were cut back, 1 base at V and 4 bases at J, with 7 bases in the middle. CDR3 amino acids: CATSRVGRYGYTF. Written as DNA, the CDR3 is TGTGCCACCAGCAGAGTTGGGCGCTATGGCTACACCTTC.

This clone has a handful of counts. The J gene is TRBJ1-3, the V gene TRBV7-2, with 7 bases aligning to TRBD1. Germline V CDR1 and CDR2: SGHTA, FQGNSA. The CDR3 is 15 amino acids. Trimming at V came to 5 bases and at J to 0 bases, leaving 4 bases not matched to a gene. CDR3 residues: CASSRQGDSGNTIYF. The CDR3 bases are TGTGCCAGCAGCAGGCAGGGGGACTCTGGAAACACCATATATTTT.

J is TRBJ1-1 and V is TRBV6-5, with 9 nucleotides matching TRBD1. This CDR3 is 14 amino acids long. Germline CDR1 MNHEY, CDR2 SVGAGI. Trimming removed 6 bases from V and 4 bases from J; junction bases left unmatched: 6. CDR3 loop: CASRADRGVTEAFF. In DNA form, the CDR3 reads TGTGCCAGCAGGGCGGACAGGGGCGTCACTGAAGCTTTCTTT.